This T cell receptor beta chain originates from a study of technical replicates of blood from a few donors. TCRdb's table, derived via immunoSEQ multiplex PCR, lists solely in-frame clones and lacks some. The repertoire includes 100,000 or so clones, 95% of them detected once, and 0.2% to 0.25% sits in the top ten. In this sample, this clone turned up once. The CDR3 is 15 residues long. V was cut by 6 bases and J by 6 bases, with 21 bases left in between. The germline gives CDR1 MNHEY, CDR2 SMNVEV (reference sequence). The sequence came from a human donor in good health. Sequencing was performed on T cells isolated from PBMCs. V gene TRBV27 combines with J gene TRBJ2-7; D ambiguous. CDR3 nucleotides: TGTGCCAGCAGCAAGCTAGGCTTATATCGATCCGAGCAGTACTTC. Its translation is CASSKLGLYRSEQYF.